The 18 T cell receptor beta chains in this list originate from one sample, sequenced in a study of shared clonotypes between healthy human individuals. The repertoire was sequenced with immunoSEQ multiplex PCR; TCRdb's copy has only in-frame clones and lacks some. Among 2 million to 2.5 million clones listed, just under 95% were seen once. The sample was naive CD4+ T cells from PBMCs. Subset denoted: CD45RA+ positively selected. The receptors were sampled from a young man in good health. Some clones in this sample may be carry-over from other donors' samples.

As concerns this clone: This sample includes further DNA sequences coding for the same CDR3. CDR3 region: CASSPDRGRETQYF. CDR3 sequence (DNA): TGTGCCAGCAGCCCGGACAGGGGGCGGGAGACCCAGTACTTC. The rearrangement uses TRBV5-6 and TRBJ2-5; the match to TRBD1 covers 11 bases. CDR3 length: 14 residues. Unmatched junction bases numbered 4, after V lost 4 bases and J lost 5 bases. Germline CDR1 SGHDT, CDR2 YYEEEE. The full variable domain, with the rest looked up from reference TRBV5-6 and TRBJ2-5, is DAGVTQSPTHLIKTRGQQVTLRCSPKSGHDTVSWYQQALGQGPQFIFQYYEEEERQRGNFPDRFSGHQFPNYSSELNVNALLLGDSALYLCASSPDRGRETQYFGPGTRLLVL.

V and J are TRBV6-5 and TRBJ1-5; D unclear. The CDR3 length is 14 residues. V was pared by 4 bases and J by 8 bases, with 15 bases between. The germline gives CDR1 MNHEY, CDR2 SVGAGI. The CDR3 protein is CASSSSPYTKPQHF. The CDR3 DNA reads TGTGCCAGCAGTTCCAGTCCCTACACAAAGCCCCAGCATTTT.

The J gene is TRBJ1-3, the V gene TRBV7-9; a weak D match, TRBD1 (5 bases). The CDR3 sequence is 17 residues long. The germline CDR1 and CDR2 sequences are SEHNR and FQNEAQ (reference sequence). With 5 bases removed from V and 3 bases from J, the gap between germline ends came to 20 bases. Here the CDR3 reads CASSDRRGSGSGNTIYF. CDR3 in DNA: TGTGCCAGCAGCGACAGAAGAGGGTCAGGGAGTGGAAACACCATATATTTT.

The rearrangement links TRBV13 to TRBJ2-5; 10 positions match TRBD2. This CDR3 has 14 residues. V was clipped by 4 bases and J by 6 bases; unmatched bases: 5. Germline lookup yields CDR1 PRHDT and CDR2 FYEKMQ (reference sequence). The CDR3 DNA reads TGTGCCAGCAGCTCCAGGACTAGCGGTCAGACCCAGTACTTC. Translation: CASSSRTSGQTQYF.

The chain carries TRBV19 and TRBJ1-5; tentatively, D is TRBD1 (5 bases). Germline V CDR1 and CDR2: LNHDA, SQIVND (reference sequence). The CDR3 has 16 residues. The germline V and J ends were trimmed by 3 bases and 4 bases, with 16 bases remaining between them. CDR3 region: CASSIVFGTYNQPQHF. The CDR3 coding sequence is TGTGCCAGTAGTATCGTATTCGGGACCTATAATCAGCCCCAGCATTTT.

The rearrangement joins TRBV28 to TRBJ2-3; D possibly matches TRBD1 or TRBD2 (6 bases each). This CDR3 contains 15 residues. The germline gives CDR1 MDHEN, CDR2 SYDVKM. V dropped 0 bases and J dropped 4 bases, with 11 bases sitting between them. In DNA, the CDR3 is TGTGCCAGCAGTTTATGGGGGGGCAGGGCAGATACGCAGTATTTT. This codes for CASSLWGGRADTQYF.

As for this clone: This same CDR3 is encoded by further DNA sequences in the sample. The gene calls are TRBV27 and TRBJ1-3; D gene unclear. The CDR3 loop spans 12 amino acids. Per the germline V gene, CDR1 is MNHEY and CDR2 is SMNVEV (reference sequence). V was cut by 5 bases and J by 4 bases, with 6 bases left in between. The CDR3 sequence is CASSGQGNTIYF. The DNA for the CDR3 is TGTGCCAGCAGTGGGCAGGGAAACACCATATATTTT.

As for this clone: Additional DNA sequences in this sample encode the identical CDR3. This chain connects TRBV28 to TRBJ1-1, with 7 bases lining up with TRBD1. With 6 bases clipped from V and 6 bases from J, the junction kept 7 bases outside the gene matches. This CDR3 has 13 amino acids. The germline V gene has CDR1 MDHEN and CDR2 SYDVKM. The CDR3 DNA sequence: TGTGCCAGCAGCAGACAGGGTCCCCCTGAAGCTTTCTTT. Its translation: CASSRQGPPEAFF.

On this clone: This sample also contains other DNA sequences that code for the same CDR3. The rearrangement uses TRBV5-6 and TRBJ2-1; 7 bases are a match to TRBD2. Germline V gives CDR1 SGHDT, CDR2 YYEEEE. J lost 7 bases, V lost 2 bases, and 3 bases had no gene match. CDR3 length equals 13 residues. The CDR3 DNA reads TGTGCCAGCAGCTTAACCGGGGGGAATGAGCAGTTCTTC. This translates into CASSLTGGNEQFF.

CDR3: CAWSETSVAAFF. The DNA of the CDR3 is TGTGCCTGGAGTGAAACAAGCGTAGCTGCTTTCTTT. The chain links TRBV30 to TRBJ1-1; no firm D call. The length of the CDR3 is 12 residues. Germline V gene sequence: CDR1 GTSNPN, CDR2 SVGIG (reference sequence). V lost 1 base, J lost 11 bases, and 14 bases lay in between.

The V gene is TRBV11-2, the J gene TRBJ2-5, with TRBD2 as a possible D gene (5 bases). The CDR3 is 15 residues long. With 6 bases removed from V and 5 bases from J, the gap between germline ends came to 19 bases. CDR1 is SGHAT, CDR2 FQNNGV, per germline. The CDR3 DNA sequence: TGTGCCAGCAGTCACCCCGGAGGCCGTCGGGAGACCCAGTACTTC. Encoded protein: CASSHPGGRRETQYF.

The V gene is TRBV28, the J gene TRBJ1-2; the D gene is possibly TRBD1 (6 bases). V lost 5 bases to trimming and J lost 0 bases, with 13 bases between them. Germline V gene data show CDR1 as MDHEN and CDR2 as SYDVKM. The length of the CDR3 is 15 residues. CDR3 in DNA: TGTGCCAGCAGTCCCTCAGGGGAGGCTAACTATGGCTACACCTTC. It codes for CASSPSGEANYGYTF.

The V call is TRBV4-2, the J call TRBJ2-7; either TRBD1 or TRBD2 may fit D (5 bases each). The CDR3 is 15 residues long. The V gene's germline CDR1 is LGHNA and CDR2 YNFKEQ. Trimming shortened V by 3 bases and J by 2 bases, and 14 bases separated the two germline ends. The CDR3 loop reads CASSQRPGPTYEQYF. The CDR3 DNA follows: TGTGCCAGCAGCCAGCGTCCGGGACCCACCTACGAGCAGTACTTC.

This clone has just a few counts. CDR3 in amino acids: CASSLGQRYGYTF. For the CDR3, the DNA is TGTGCCAGCAGCTTAGGACAGAGGTATGGCTACACCTTC. The chain recombines TRBV11-2 with TRBJ1-2; tentative D call: TRBD1 (5 bases). Trimming took off 1 base at V and 5 bases at J, with 8 bases between the two ends. This CDR3 spans 13 amino acids. The V gene's germline CDR1 is SGHAT and CDR2 FQNNGV. The complete variable domain, with remaining parts taken from reference TRBV11-2 and TRBJ1-2, reads EAGVAQSPRYKIIEKRQSVAFWCNPISGHATLYWYQQILGQGPKLLIQFQNNGVVDDSQLPKDRFSAERLKGVDSTLKIQPAKLEDSAVYLCASSLGQRYGYTFGSGTRLTVV.

DNA of the CDR3: TGCGCCAGCAGCAACAGGGGGCAGGGGCGCTCCTACGAGCAGTACTTC. It is translated as CASSNRGQGRSYEQYF. The chain joins TRBV4-3 to TRBJ2-7; 9 nucleotides line up with TRBD1. Looked up from germline, CDR1 is LGHNA and CDR2 is YSLEER. After removal of 5 bases from V and 0 bases from J, the junction contained 8 bases not matched to a gene. The length of the CDR3 is 16 residues.

This rearrangement joins TRBV7-2 to TRBJ1-5, with D perhaps TRBD1 (5 bases). The CDR3 extends over 15 amino acids. Per germline, CDR1 SGHTA and CDR2 FQGNSA. V shed 5 bases and J shed 1 base, with 12 bases lying between them. As DNA, the CDR3 is TGTGCCAGCAGCGCGCAGGGTGTAAGCAATCAGCCCCAGCATTTT. This translates into CASSAQGVSNQPQHF.

The chain uses TRBV14 and TRBJ2-7; D might be TRBD1 or TRBD2, each matching 5 bases. CDR1 is SGHDN and CDR2 is FVKESK in the germline V gene. The CDR3 sequence is 14 residues long. V dropped 0 bases and J dropped 9 bases, with 15 bases sitting between them. Here the CDR3 DNA reads TGTGCCAGCAGCCAAGATTTCGGGGACCAGAGGCAGTACTTC. Translating it yields CASSQDFGDQRQYF.

The rearrangement uses TRBV30 and TRBJ2-1; D possibly corresponds to TRBD1 (6 bases). V was pared by 4 bases and J by 3 bases, with 22 bases between. This CDR3 has 17 amino acids. Germline CDR1 and CDR2: GTSNPN and SVGIG (reference sequence). The CDR3 loop is CAWMGKPGQLLYNEQFF. DNA of the CDR3: TGTGCCTGGATGGGGAAACCCGGACAGCTACTCTACAATGAGCAGTTCTTC.